This T cell receptor (beta chain) was observed in a study of blood T cell repertoires in COVID-19. The data were produced by immunoSEQ multiplex PCR, yet TCRdb's version contains in-frame clones alone and is incomplete. The sample lists around 300,000 clones, 75% to 90% occurring once. The V gene end was trimmed by 0 bases and the J gene end by 3 bases; junction bases not matched to a gene: 12. CDR1 is MGHRA, CDR2 YSYEKL, per germline. CDR3 size: 18 residues. The material sequenced was peripheral blood. This receptor was identified in a woman between 35 and 50 years old who had recovered from COVID-19. The rearrangement links TRBV4-1 to TRBJ2-3, with TRBD2 matching over 7 bases. The CDR3 nucleotides are TGCGCCAGCAGCCAAGATCGGGTTGGCGGGGGACTTACAGATACGCAGTATTTT. Its protein product is CASSQDRVGGGLTDTQYF.